A selection of T cell receptor beta chains follows, all from one sample in a study of blood T cell repertoires in COVID-19. Here immunoSEQ multiplex PCR was the method, and the copy in TCRdb shows in-frame clones only, minus some. The sample contains fewer than 300,000 clones, 65% to 90% of which appear only once. The sequencing input was peripheral blood. The receptors shown here come from a man in his fifties with COVID-19, enrolled during active disease. CDR3s include the opening cysteine and the closing phenylalanine or tryptophan. The D gene is left open where the match is weak. Size values are once, few and many counts, or a class for expanded clones, and some rows have none.

>TRBV6-1|NA|NA|TRBJ1-5
TGTGCCAGCAGTGAAGCGTCGGGAACCAATCAGCCCCAGCATTTT
CASSEASGTNQPQHF
>TRBV2|TRBD2|NA|TRBJ2-3
TGTGCCAGCATTTCCCGTCTAGCGGGGTTTGCAGATACGCAGTATTTT
CASISRLAGFADTQYF
>TRBV29-1|TRBD1|NA|TRBJ2-3
TGCAGCGTCCGACAGGGGGGCACAGATACGCAGTATTTT
CSVRQGGTDTQYF
>TRBV6-5|TRBD1|NA|TRBJ1-5
TGTGCCAGCGAAGGACAGGGTTATCAGCCCCAGCATTTT
CASEGQGYQPQHF
>TRBV20-1|NA|NA|TRBJ2-1
TGCAGTGCTAGTATCTCAGCGCAGAACTACAATGAGCAGTTCTTC
CSASISAQNYNEQFF
>TRBV11-1|NA|NA|TRBJ1-2
TGTGCCAGCAGCTTAGAACAGGGAACGTATGGCTACACCTTC
CASSLEQGTYGYTF
>TRBV11-2|TRBD1|once|TRBJ2-2
TGTGCCAGCAGCTTAGGGACAGGGGACACCGGGGAGCTGTTTTTT
CASSLGTGDTGELFF
>TRBV5-4|NA|NA|TRBJ2-7
TGTGCCAGCAGCTTGGAAGGACTAAACGAGCAGTACTTC
CASSLEGLNEQYF
>TRBV2|TRBD1|NA|TRBJ2-1
TGTGCCAGCATGATCGACAGGGTTGGGTCGCAGTTCTTC
CASMIDRVGSQFF
>TRBV3-1/TRBV3-2|TRBD2|NA|TRBJ2-1
TGTGCCAGCAGCCAAGATCCCCTCCCCAGAGCGGGAGTTTACAATGAGCAGTTCTTC
CASSQDPLPRAGVYNEQFF
>TRBV18|TRBD2|NA|TRBJ2-3
TGTGCCAGCTCACCGCTCCGGGCGGGAGGCACTAGCACAGATACGCAGTATTTT
CASSPLRAGGTSTDTQYF
>TRBV10-3|TRBD2|NA|TRBJ2-7
TGTGCCATCAGTGAAAGGGAGGGGAACTGGGGCGAGCAGTACTTC
CAISEREGNWGEQYF
>TRBV6-5|TRBD1|NA|TRBJ2-7
TGTGCCAGCTGGGGGCGACAGGGAAAAAGGCAGTACTTC
CASWGRQGKRQYF
>TRBV9|NA|NA|TRBJ2-3
TGTGCCAGCAGCGCCCGCCTCGGGAGCCTCACAGATACGCAGTATTTT
CASSARLGSLTDTQYF
>TRBV5-1|NA|NA|TRBJ2-6
TGCGCCAGCAGCGGGCGGGACAGTAACTCTGGGGCCAACGTCCTGACTTTC
CASSGRDSNSGANVLTF
>TRBV6-1|NA|NA|TRBJ2-4
TGTGCCAGCAGTGACAGGGGAGTAGCCAAAAACATTCAGTACTTC
CASSDRGVAKNIQYF
>TRBV7-9|TRBD1|NA|TRBJ1-6
TGTGCCAGCACGACAGGGTCCCCCCTTTATTCACCCCTCCACTTT
CASTTGSPLYSPLHF
>TRBV27|NA|few|TRBJ1-5
TGTGCCAGCAGTTCCCGTCCGGACAGTGTTGATCAGCCCCAGCATTTT
CASSSRPDSVDQPQHF
>TRBV5-1|TRBD1|NA|TRBJ2-7
TGCGCCAGCAGCTTGCTCACAGGGGATTCCTACGAGCAGTACTTC
CASSLLTGDSYEQYF
>TRBV6-1|TRBD1|NA|TRBJ2-7
TGTGCCAGCAGTGAGACGACAGGGAATCAAATCGTGTACGAGCAGTACTTC
CASSETTGNQIVYEQYF
>TRBV19|NA|NA|TRBJ1-2
TGTGCCAGCGAATCGAGGTCGGGGGGCCGTGGCTACACCTTC
CASESRSGGRGYTF
>TRBV7-9|NA|few|TRBJ1-5
TGTGCCAGCAGCCCGACTGTTAGCAATCAGCCCCAGCATTTT
CASSPTVSNQPQHF
>TRBV7-2|NA|NA|TRBJ1-6
TGTGCCAGCAGCGTATTCTCGGATTCACCCCTCCACTTT
CASSVFSDSPLHF
>TRBV10-3|TRBD1|NA|TRBJ2-7
TGTGCCACAATGGGACAGGGGGGCTACGAGCAGTACTTC
CATMGQGGYEQYF
>TRBV5-1|NA|many|TRBJ1-5
TGCGCCAGCAGCTTACAGGGTATAGATCAGCCCCAGCATTTT
CASSLQGIDQPQHF
>TRBV5-1|NA|NA|TRBJ2-5
TGCGCCAGCAGCTTGCAGGTAGTACAAGAGACCCAGTACTTC
CASSLQVVQETQYF
>TRBV3-1/TRBV3-2|TRBD2|NA|TRBJ2-5
TGTGCCAGCAGCGCCAGCGGGACCCAAGAGACCCAGTACTTC
CASSASGTQETQYF
>TRBV5-1|NA|NA|TRBJ1-1
TGCGCCAGCAGCTTGGTAGCGAACACTGAAGCTTTCTTT
CASSLVANTEAFF
>TRBV4-1|NA|NA|TRBJ1-4
TGCGCCAGCAGCCAAGATCAGACAGGTGGTAATGAAAAACTGTTTTTT
CASSQDQTGGNEKLFF
>TRBV18|NA|NA|TRBJ1-2
TGTGCCAGCTCACCACTGGAGGGGCCCCTTAACTATGGCTACACCTTC
CASSPLEGPLNYGYTF
>TRBV4-3|TRBD1|NA|TRBJ1-3
TGCGCCAGCAGCCAAGTAATGGACAGGGGAGACACCATATATTTT
CASSQVMDRGDTIYF
>TRBV27|TRBD2|NA|TRBJ2-7
TGTGCCAGCAGTACGCTAGCGGCACTCTACGAGCAGTACTTC
CASSTLAALYEQYF
>TRBV9|NA|NA|TRBJ1-1
TGTGCCAGCAGCCCGGGGTTCAGGTTGAACACTGAAGCTTTCTTT
CASSPGFRLNTEAFF
>TRBV5-6|NA|NA|TRBJ2-1
TGTGCCAGCCACAGGGACAATGAGCAGTTCTTC
CASHRDNEQFF
>TRBV2|NA|NA|TRBJ1-6
TGTGCCAGCAGATACAGGGCGGCGAATTCACCCCTCCACTTT
CASRYRAANSPLHF
>TRBV3-1/TRBV3-2|TRBD2|once|TRBJ2-7
TGTGCCAGCAGCCGAAACCTGGGACTAGCGGGAGTGGGAGAGCAGTACTTC
CASSRNLGLAGVGEQYF
>TRBV7-6|NA|NA|TRBJ1-1
TGTGCCAGCAGCTTAGGGGTACAGGAAAACACTGAAGCTTTCTTT
CASSLGVQENTEAFF
>TRBV19|TRBD2|NA|TRBJ2-5
TGTGCCAGTAGCCTTAGCGGGTCTCAAGAGACCCAGTACTTC
CASSLSGSQETQYF
>TRBV7-9|NA|NA|TRBJ2-1
TGTGCCAGCAGCTCCCTTGGAGGGAGCTCCTACAATGAGCAGTTCTTC
CASSSLGGSSYNEQFF
>TRBV7-6|TRBD1|NA|TRBJ1-4
TGTGCCAGCAGCTTGACAGGGGTGGTTGGTGAAAAACTGTTTTTT
CASSLTGVVGEKLFF
>TRBV9|TRBD1|NA|TRBJ1-1
TGTGCCAGCAGCCCCGAGGGGGCGGTGAACACTGAAGCTTTCTTT
CASSPEGAVNTEAFF
>TRBV25-1|TRBD1|NA|TRBJ2-7
TGTGCCAGCAGCCTGAATTCGGGGACAGGGGGTACCTACGAGCAGTACTTC
CASSLNSGTGGTYEQYF
>TRBV6-2/TRBV6-3|TRBD1|NA|TRBJ2-7
TGTGCCAGCAGTTGGGACAGGGGGCGTTACGAGCAGTACTTC
CASSWDRGRYEQYF
>TRBV3-1/TRBV3-2|TRBD2|NA|TRBJ2-7
TGTGCCAGCAGCCTACGTATGCGGGAGATGGAACAGTACTTC
CASSLRMREMEQYF
>TRBV7-3|NA|NA|TRBJ2-3
TGTGCCAGCAGCCCCTTCGTTTCAGATACGCAGTATTTT
CASSPFVSDTQYF
>TRBV11-1|NA|NA|TRBJ1-1
TGTGCCAGCAGCTGGGGGAGGACTGAAGCTTTCTTT
CASSWGRTEAFF
>TRBV24-1|TRBD1|NA|TRBJ2-5
TGTGCCACCAGTGAAACAGGGGGCGGGGAGACCCAGTACTTC
CATSETGGGETQYF
>TRBV19|TRBD1|NA|TRBJ1-2
TGTGCCAGTAGTATCGTAGGACAGGGGGCCTATGGCTACACCTTC
CASSIVGQGAYGYTF
>TRBV19|NA|NA|TRBJ2-7
TGTGCCAGTAGTACCGGCGACTCAACCTACGAGCAGTACTTC
CASSTGDSTYEQYF
>TRBV27|NA|NA|TRBJ2-7
TGTGCCAGCAGAAGGGGTATGTCCTACGAGCAGTACTTC
CASRRGMSYEQYF
>TRBV3-1/TRBV3-2|NA|NA|TRBJ2-7
TGTGCCAGCAGTCCCCAATCTGATCAGGTGAGCTCCTACGAGCAGTACTTC
CASSPQSDQVSSYEQYF
>TRBV19|NA|few|TRBJ2-7
TGTGCCAGTATGGGGAGTTTGCCCTACGAGCAGTACTTC
CASMGSLPYEQYF
>TRBV7-9|NA|once|TRBJ1-5
TGTGCCAGCAGCCAAGAGTTCGGGGATGTTCGCAATCAGCCCCAGCATTTT
CASSQEFGDVRNQPQHF
>TRBV4-3|TRBD2|NA|TRBJ2-5
TGCGCCAGCAGCCAAGCAGCGGCGGGGGGGCTCCAAGAGACCCAGTACTTC
CASSQAAAGGLQETQYF